This T cell receptor beta chain was captured by sequencing in a study of blood T cell repertoires in COVID-19. At the level of the study: T cells, B-cell-depleted T cells, or PBMCs provided the cDNA or gDNA that served as material.

Repertoires were generated with immunoSEQ multiplex PCR, while TCRdb's copy carries only in-frame clones and drops some. Among roughly 330,000 clones listed, under 90% were seen once. The study recruited people aged roughly 18 to 100 years across 24 US areas. In assigning cohorts, the study relied on participant-reported clinical history. Recovery meant two consecutive negative NP/OP PCR tests, professional clearance, or resolved symptoms. The sample taken for sequencing was PBMCs or T cells enriched from blood (not recorded which). The TCR sequence derives from a woman younger than 35 who had recovered from COVID-19.

The CDR3 DNA reads TGCGCCAGCAGCCCTGGGAGCACCGCAGCGGTTTATGGCTACACCTTC. This codes for CASSPGSTAAVYGYTF. V is TRBV5-1 and J is TRBJ1-2; no clear D gene. This CDR3 region has 16 residues. Germline loops: CDR1 SGHRS, CDR2 YFSETQ. Trimming pared 4 bases from V and 5 bases from J, leaving 21 bases between.